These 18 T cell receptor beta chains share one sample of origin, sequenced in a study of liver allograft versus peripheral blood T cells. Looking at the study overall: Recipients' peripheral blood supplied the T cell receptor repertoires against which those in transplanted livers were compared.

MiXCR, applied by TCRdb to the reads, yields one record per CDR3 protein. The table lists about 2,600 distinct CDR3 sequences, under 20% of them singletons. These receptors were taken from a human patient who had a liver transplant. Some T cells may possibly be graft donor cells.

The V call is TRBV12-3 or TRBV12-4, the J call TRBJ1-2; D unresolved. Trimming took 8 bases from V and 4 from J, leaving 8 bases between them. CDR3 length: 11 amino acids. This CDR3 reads CASVGSYGYTF. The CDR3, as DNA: TGTGCCAGCGTGGGGAGCTATGGCTACACCTTC.

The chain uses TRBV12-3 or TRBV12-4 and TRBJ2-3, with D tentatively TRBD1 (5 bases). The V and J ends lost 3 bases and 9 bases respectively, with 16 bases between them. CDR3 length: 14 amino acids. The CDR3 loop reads CASSFSRQGWTQYF. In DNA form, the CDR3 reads TGTGCCAGCAGTTTCTCCCGGCAGGGCTGGACGCAGTATTTT.

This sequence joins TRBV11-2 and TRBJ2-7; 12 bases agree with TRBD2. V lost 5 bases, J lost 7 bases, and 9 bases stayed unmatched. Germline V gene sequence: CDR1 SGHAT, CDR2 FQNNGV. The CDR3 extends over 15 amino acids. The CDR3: CASSPSRLAGGEQYF. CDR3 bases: TGTGCCAGCAGCCCTAGCCGCCTAGCGGGAGGGGAGCAGTACTTC.

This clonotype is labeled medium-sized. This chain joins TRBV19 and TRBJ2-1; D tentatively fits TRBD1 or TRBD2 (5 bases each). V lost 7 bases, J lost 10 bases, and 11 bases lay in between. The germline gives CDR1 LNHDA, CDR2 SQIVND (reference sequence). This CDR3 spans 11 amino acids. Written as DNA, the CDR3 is TGTGCCAGTACTCCAGGGAGAGAGCAGTTCTTC. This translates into CASTPGREQFF.

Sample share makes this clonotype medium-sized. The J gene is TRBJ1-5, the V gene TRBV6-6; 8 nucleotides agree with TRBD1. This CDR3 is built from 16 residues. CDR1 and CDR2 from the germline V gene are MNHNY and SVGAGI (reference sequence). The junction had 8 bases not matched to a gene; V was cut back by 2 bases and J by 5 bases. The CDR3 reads CASSYRTGSMDQPQHF. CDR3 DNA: TGTGCCAGCAGTTACAGGACAGGGAGTATGGATCAGCCCCAGCATTTT.

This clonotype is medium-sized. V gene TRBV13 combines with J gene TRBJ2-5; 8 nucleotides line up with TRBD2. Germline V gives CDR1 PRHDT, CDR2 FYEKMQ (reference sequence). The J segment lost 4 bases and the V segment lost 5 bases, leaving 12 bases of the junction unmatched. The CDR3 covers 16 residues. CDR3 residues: CASSAGGSGSSETQYF. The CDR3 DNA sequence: TGTGCCAGCAGCGCAGGAGGAAGCGGGAGCTCAGAGACCCAGTACTTC.

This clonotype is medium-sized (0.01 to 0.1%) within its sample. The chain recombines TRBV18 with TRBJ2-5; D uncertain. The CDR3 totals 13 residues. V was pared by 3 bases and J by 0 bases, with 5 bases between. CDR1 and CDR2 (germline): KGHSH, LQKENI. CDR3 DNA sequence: TGTGCCAGCTCACCTAACTACCAAGAGACCCAGTACTTC. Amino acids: CASSPNYQETQYF. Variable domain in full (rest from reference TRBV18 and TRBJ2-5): NAGVMQNPRHLVRRRGQEARLRCSPMKGHSHVYWYRQLPEEGLKFMVYLQKENIIDESGMPKERFSAEFPKEGPSILRIQQVVRGDSAAYFCASSPNYQETQYFGPGTRLLVL.

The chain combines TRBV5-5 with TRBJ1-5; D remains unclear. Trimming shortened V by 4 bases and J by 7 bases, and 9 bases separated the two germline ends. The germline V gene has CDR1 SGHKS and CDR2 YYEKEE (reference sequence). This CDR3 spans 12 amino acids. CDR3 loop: CASSRGRQPQHF. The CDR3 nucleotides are TGTGCCAGCAGCCGCGGTCGGCAGCCCCAGCATTTT.

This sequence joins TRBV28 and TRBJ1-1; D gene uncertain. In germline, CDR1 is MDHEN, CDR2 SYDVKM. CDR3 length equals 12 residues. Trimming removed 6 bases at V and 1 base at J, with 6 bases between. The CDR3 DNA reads TGTGCCAGCAGGGCCCCGAACACTGAAGCTTTCTTT. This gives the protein CASRAPNTEAFF.

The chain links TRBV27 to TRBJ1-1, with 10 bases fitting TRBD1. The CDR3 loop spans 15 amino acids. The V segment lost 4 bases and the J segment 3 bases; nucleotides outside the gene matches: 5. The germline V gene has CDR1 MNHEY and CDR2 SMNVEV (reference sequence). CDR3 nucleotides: TGTGCCAGCAGTTCACCGGGACAGGGGTACACTGAAGCTTTCTTT. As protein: CASSSPGQGYTEAFF.

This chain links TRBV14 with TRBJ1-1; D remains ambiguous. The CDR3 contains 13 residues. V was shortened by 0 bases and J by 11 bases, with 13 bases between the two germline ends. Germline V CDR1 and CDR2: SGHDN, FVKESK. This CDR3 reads CASSQDSAVGAFF. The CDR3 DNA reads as TGTGCCAGCAGCCAAGATAGTGCAGTAGGCGCTTTCTTT.

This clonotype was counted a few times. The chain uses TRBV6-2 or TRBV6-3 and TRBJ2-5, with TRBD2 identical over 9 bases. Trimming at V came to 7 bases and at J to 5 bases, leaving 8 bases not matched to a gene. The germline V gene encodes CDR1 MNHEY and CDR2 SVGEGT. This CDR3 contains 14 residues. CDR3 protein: CASKGGRALETQYF. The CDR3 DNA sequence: TGTGCCAGCAAGGGCGGGAGGGCCTTGGAGACCCAGTACTTC.

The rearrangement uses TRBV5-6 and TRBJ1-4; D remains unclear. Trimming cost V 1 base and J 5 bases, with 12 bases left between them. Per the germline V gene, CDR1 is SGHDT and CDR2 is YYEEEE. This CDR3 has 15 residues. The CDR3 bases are TGTGCCAGCAGCTTGTCCAGAAAAATAAATGAAAAACTGTTTTTT. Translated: CASSLSRKINEKLFF.

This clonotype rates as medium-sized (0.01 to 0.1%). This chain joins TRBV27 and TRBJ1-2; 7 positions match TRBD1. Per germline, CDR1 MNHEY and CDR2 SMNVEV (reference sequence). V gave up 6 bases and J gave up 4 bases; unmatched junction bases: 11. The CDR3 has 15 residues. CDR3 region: CASSSTGQPVYGYTF. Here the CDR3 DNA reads TGTGCCAGCAGCTCCACGGGACAGCCAGTCTATGGCTACACCTTC.

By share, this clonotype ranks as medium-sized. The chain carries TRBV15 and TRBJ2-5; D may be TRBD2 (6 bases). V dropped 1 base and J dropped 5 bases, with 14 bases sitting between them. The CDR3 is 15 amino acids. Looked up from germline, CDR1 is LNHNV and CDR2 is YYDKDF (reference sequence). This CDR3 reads CATSRGTGVRETQYF. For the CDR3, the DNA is TGTGCCACCAGCAGAGGGACGGGAGTGCGGGAGACCCAGTACTTC.

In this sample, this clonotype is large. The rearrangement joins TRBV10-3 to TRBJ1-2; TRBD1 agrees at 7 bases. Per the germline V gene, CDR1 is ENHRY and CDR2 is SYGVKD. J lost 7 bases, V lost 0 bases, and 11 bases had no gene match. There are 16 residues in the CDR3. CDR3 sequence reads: CAISESDRSAGGGYTF. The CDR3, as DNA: TGTGCCATCAGTGAGTCGGACAGGTCGGCGGGTGGTGGCTACACCTTC.

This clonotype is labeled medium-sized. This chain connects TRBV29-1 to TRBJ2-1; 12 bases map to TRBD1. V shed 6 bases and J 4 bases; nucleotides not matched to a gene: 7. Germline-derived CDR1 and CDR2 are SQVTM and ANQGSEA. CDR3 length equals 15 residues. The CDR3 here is CSVPGTGGSYNEQFF. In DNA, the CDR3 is TGCAGCGTCCCCGGGACAGGGGGCTCGTACAATGAGCAGTTCTTC.

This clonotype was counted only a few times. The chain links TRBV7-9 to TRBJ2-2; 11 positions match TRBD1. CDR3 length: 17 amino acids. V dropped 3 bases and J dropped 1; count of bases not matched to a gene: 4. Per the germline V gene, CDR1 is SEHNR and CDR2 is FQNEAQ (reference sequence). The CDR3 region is CASSFPGQGENTGELFF. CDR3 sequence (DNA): TGTGCCAGCAGCTTTCCGGGACAGGGGGAGAACACCGGGGAGCTGTTTTTT. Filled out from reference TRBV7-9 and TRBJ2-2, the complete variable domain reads DTGVSQNPRHKITKRGQNVTFRCDPISEHNRLYWYRQTLGQGPEFLTYFQNEAQLEKSRLLSDRFSAERPKGSFSTLEIQRTEQGDSAMYLCASSFPGQGENTGELFFGEGSRLTVL.